A single T cell receptor (beta chain) is shown here with its context. Its cognate antigen is unknown. CDR1 and CDR2 from the germline V gene are ENHRY and SYGVKD. V lost 2 bases to trimming and J lost 7 bases; unmatched junction nucleotides: 6. This CDR3 is 16 amino acids long. This sample is part of a study of T cell responses to AZD1222 COVID-19 vaccine. Overall study findings and caveats: Spike was spanned by vaccine-associated CD4 TCRs, with dominance at 160-218 and 743-854. Baseline serology detected seropositivity in only six AZD1222 recipients. Most donors were white British, females outnumbered males, and clonal diversity was possibly underestimated. Among spike-specific TCRs, nearly half reportedly target unmutated variant regions.

The repertoire was sequenced with immunoSEQ multiplex PCR; TCRdb's copy has only in-frame clones and lacks some. The sample has some 110,000 clones; roughly four fifths are singletons. This specimen consisted of peripheral blood, obtained on day 0 of AZD1222 vaccination. The chain carries TRBV10-3 and TRBJ2-1; TRBD1 agrees at 12 bases. This receptor was identified in an adult in good health. The CDR3 protein is CAISEAGTGGGNEQFF. CDR3 nucleotide sequence: TGTGCCATCAGTGAGGCCGGGACAGGGGGCGGGAATGAGCAGTTCTTC.